This TCR beta chain was retrieved from a study of control samples from healthy donors and cancer patients. This clone has a single count. The V and J ends lost 4 bases and 5 bases, in that order; junction bases with no gene match: 13. From germline, CDR1 is SGHKS and CDR2 YYEKEE (reference sequence). The CDR3 runs to 16 residues. Sequenced by immunoSEQ multiplex PCR; TCRdb stores in-frame clones only, minus some. The top ten clones hold 3.8% of a sample with around 55,000 clones, roughly 90% of them seen once. V usage is TRBV5-5 and J usage is TRBJ1-1; 8 bases map to TRBD1. The source of this sequence is a man aged 50 or older in good health. Source material: blood. The CDR3 spells CASSPGQEIRGTEAFF. The CDR3 coding sequence is TGTGCCAGCAGCCCGGGACAGGAGATTAGGGGAACTGAAGCTTTCTTT.